What follows are 24 T cell receptor beta chains derived from one specimen sequenced in a study of blood T cell repertoires in COVID-19. Assay used: immunoSEQ multiplex PCR; TCRdb lists only in-frame clones, some missing. The sample consists of 200,000 or so clones, over 80% of them appearing once. Sequencing was carried out using PBMCs or T cells enriched from blood (not recorded which). The receptors derive from a woman younger than 45 who had been exposed to COVID-19.

This CDR3 is CASSPPPRQGSYEQYF. CDR3 DNA: TGTGCCAGCAGCCCACCACCCAGACAGGGAAGCTACGAGCAGTACTTC. The chain combines TRBV7-9 with TRBJ2-7; 7 positions match TRBD1. Per the germline V gene, CDR1 is SEHNR and CDR2 is FQNEAQ (reference sequence). J lost 3 bases, V lost 5 bases, and 13 bases had no gene match. This CDR3 has 16 amino acids.

This clone was picked up one time. This chain connects TRBV28 to TRBJ2-1, with D possibly being TRBD1 (6 bases). This CDR3 contains 17 residues. Germline CDR1 and CDR2: MDHEN and SYDVKM. V was cut by 7 bases and J by 0 bases, with 19 bases left in between. CDR3 in DNA: TGTGCCAGCATTTCGCTCTTCCGGGACACCTCCTACAATGAGCAGTTCTTC. This codes for CASISLFRDTSYNEQFF.

V and J are TRBV5-4 and TRBJ2-7; the D gene is possibly TRBD1 (6 bases). The germline V and J ends were trimmed by 2 bases and 6 bases, with 15 bases remaining between them. The CDR3 runs to 14 residues. Germline CDR1 is SGHNT and CDR2 is YYREEE (reference sequence). CDR3 amino acids: CASSFPGDRTEQYF. The CDR3 nucleotides are TGTGCCAGCAGCTTTCCGGGTGACAGGACCGAGCAGTACTTC. Full variable domain (outside the CDR3, taken from reference TRBV5-4 and TRBJ2-7): ETGVTQSPTHLIKTRGQQVTLRCSSQSGHNTVSWYQQALGQGPQFIFQYYREEENGRGNFPPRFSGLQFPNYSSELNVNALELDDSALYLCASSFPGDRTEQYFGPGTRLTVT.

This chain links TRBV5-1 with TRBJ2-7; 9 positions agree with TRBD1. Germline V gives CDR1 SGHRS, CDR2 YFSETQ. There are 15 residues in the CDR3. Trimming cost V 4 bases and J 3 bases; bases outside gene matches: 8. CDR3 in DNA: TGCGCCAGCAGCCAGTCGGGACAGGGAAACTACGAGCAGTACTTC. Translation: CASSQSGQGNYEQYF.

This chain connects TRBV5-1 to TRBJ2-3; tentatively, D is TRBD2 (6 bases). CDR3 length: 15 amino acids. Germline assignment: CDR1 SGHRS and CDR2 YFSETQ. The ends were cut back, 0 bases at V and 2 bases at J, with 10 bases in the middle. This CDR3 is CASSLGLGDTDTQYF. As DNA, the CDR3 is TGCGCCAGCAGCTTGGGACTAGGAGACACAGATACGCAGTATTTT.

This chain links TRBV20-1 with TRBJ2-2, with 12 bases identical to TRBD2. The length of the CDR3 is 18 residues. CDR1 is DFQATT and CDR2 is SNEGSKA in the germline V gene (reference sequence). The ends lost 3 bases at V and 3 bases at J; junction bases unmatched: 11. CDR3 in amino acids: CSASTVRLAGGHTGELFF. DNA of the CDR3: TGCAGTGCTAGTACCGTCCGTCTAGCGGGAGGGCACACCGGGGAGCTGTTTTTT.

This chain joins TRBV6-1 and TRBJ1-6; no clear D. CDR1 and CDR2 (germline): MNHNS, SASEGT. This CDR3 has 15 residues. V gave up 3 bases and J gave up 1 base, with 7 bases separating them. The CDR3 reads CASSEEVSYNSPLHF. The DNA of the CDR3 is TGTGCCAGCAGTGAGGAGGTTTCCTATAATTCACCCCTCCACTTT.

The rearrangement uses TRBV28 and TRBJ2-5; weak D call: TRBD1 (6 bases). Trimming stripped 6 bases from V and 5 bases from J, with 19 bases between. CDR3 length equals 15 residues. CDR1 and CDR2 from the germline V gene are MDHEN and SYDVKM. The CDR3 DNA follows: TGTGCCAGCAGAATCCGGGACACAAGGAAGGAGACCCAGTACTTC. Its protein is CASRIRDTRKETQYF.

V usage is TRBV5-4 and J usage is TRBJ2-1; 11 bases are a match to TRBD2. Germline V lookup: CDR1 SGHNT, CDR2 YYREEE (reference sequence). The CDR3 spans 16 residues. The V segment lost 4 bases and the J segment 4 bases; nucleotides outside the gene matches: 7. CDR3 residues: CASSLKTSGAYNEQFF. In DNA form, the CDR3 reads TGTGCCAGCAGCCTCAAGACTAGCGGGGCTTACAATGAGCAGTTCTTC.

This clone was recorded only once. The rearrangement links TRBV19 to TRBJ2-7; D is perhaps TRBD1 (5 bases). CDR1 is LNHDA, CDR2 SQIVND, per germline (reference sequence). V gave up 1 base and J gave up 4 bases, with 11 bases separating them. The length of the CDR3 is 14 residues. DNA of the CDR3: TGTGCCAGTAGTATAGGACACTCAGGGTACGAGCAGTACTTC. Its protein is CASSIGHSGYEQYF.

This sequence joins TRBV11-2 and TRBJ1-2; 8 bases line up with TRBD1. Germline V lookup: CDR1 SGHAT, CDR2 FQNNGV. V dropped 4 bases and J dropped 8; count of bases not matched to a gene: 12. The CDR3 spans 15 residues. The CDR3 DNA follows: TGTGCCAGCAGCTCATCCTCCGGGACAGGTGAAGGCTACACCTTC. Protein: CASSSSSGTGEGYTF.

V gene TRBV11-2 combines with J gene TRBJ2-7; D is unresolved. The CDR3 length is 11 residues. V gave up 6 bases and J gave up 7 bases, with 10 bases separating them. From germline, CDR1 is SGHAT and CDR2 FQNNGV. CDR3 protein: CASRKQHEQYF. In DNA, the CDR3 is TGTGCCAGCAGAAAACAGCATGAGCAGTACTTC.

The chain employs TRBV19 and TRBJ1-6, with D unclear. Germline V gene sequence: CDR1 LNHDA, CDR2 SQIVND (reference sequence). This CDR3 contains 16 residues. V was shortened by 3 bases and J by 0 bases, with 9 bases between the two germline ends. The CDR3 loop is CASSIWRSSYNSPLHF. In nucleotides, the CDR3 is TGTGCCAGTAGTATTTGGCGGAGCTCCTATAATTCACCCCTCCACTTT.

This clone was recorded a few times. This rearrangement joins TRBV7-3 to TRBJ2-7; the D gene is possibly TRBD1 (5 bases). The V and J ends lost 7 bases and 5 bases respectively, with 6 bases between them. The CDR3 sequence is 10 residues long. Germline V lookup: CDR1 SGHTA, CDR2 FQGTGA. CDR3 sequence (DNA): TGTGCCAGCACAGGGAACGAGCAGTACTTC. Protein: CASTGNEQYF. The whole variable domain, filled in from reference TRBV7-3 and TRBJ2-7, reads GAGVSQTPSNKVTEKGKYVELRCDPISGHTALYWYRQSLGQGPEFLIYFQGTGAADDSGLPNDRFFAVRPEGSVSTLKIQRTERGDSAVYLCASTGNEQYFGPGTRLTVT.

CDR3 DNA: TGTGCCAGCACCCTGACAGGGGAGAATTCACCCCTCCACTTT. Its translation is CASTLTGENSPLHF. The V call is TRBV28, the J call TRBJ1-6; 8 nucleotides line up with TRBD1. The V gene's germline CDR1 is MDHEN and CDR2 SYDVKM. The J segment lost 7 bases and the V segment lost 7 bases, leaving 6 bases of the junction unmatched. The CDR3 sequence is 14 residues long. Full variable domain (rest looked up from reference TRBV28 and TRBJ1-6): DVKVTQSSRYLVKRTGEKVFLECVQDMDHENMFWYRQDPGLGLRLIYFSYDVKMKEKGDIPEGYSVSREKKERFSLILESASTNQTSMYLCASTLTGENSPLHFGNGTRLTVT.

The V call is TRBV12-5, the J call TRBJ2-3; possible D gene TRBD2, 6 bases. Germline CDR1 and CDR2: LGHNT and FRNRAP. Trimming removed 3 bases from V and 6 bases from J, with 10 bases in between. CDR3 size: 13 residues. The CDR3 sequence: CASGFVGRDTQYF. CDR3 DNA sequence: TGTGCTAGTGGTTTCGTTGGGAGGGATACGCAGTATTTT.

This sequence joins TRBV29-1 and TRBJ2-4; TRBD1 aligns across 10 bases. Germline values: CDR1 SQVTM, CDR2 ANQGSEA. The J segment lost 8 bases and the V segment lost 5 bases, leaving 12 bases of the junction unmatched. The CDR3 is made up of 15 amino acids. CDR3 loop: CSVSEGTGDADIQYF. The CDR3 nucleotides read TGCAGCGTTAGCGAGGGGACAGGGGATGCGGACATTCAGTACTTC.

The genes are TRBV5-6 and TRBJ2-7, with D perhaps matching TRBD1 (5 bases). From germline, CDR1 is SGHDT and CDR2 YYEEEE. This CDR3 contains 15 residues. V lost 1 base and J lost 6, with 17 bases in between. CDR3 protein: CASSLRQGIIIEQYF. The CDR3 DNA reads TGTGCCAGCAGCTTGAGGCAGGGAATAATAATCGAGCAGTACTTC.

This clone was detected only once. V gene TRBV7-9 combines with J gene TRBJ1-1, with D possibly matching TRBD1 (5 bases). The germline V gene has CDR1 SEHNR and CDR2 FQNEAQ (reference sequence). Trimming shortened V by 0 bases and J by 3 bases, and 5 bases separated the two germline ends. The CDR3 has 13 amino acids. The CDR3, as DNA: TGTGCCAGCAGCTTAGCGGGGCACACTGAAGCTTTCTTT. Its translation is CASSLAGHTEAFF.

The V gene is TRBV10-3, the J gene TRBJ2-1, with D perhaps TRBD1 (5 bases). The CDR3 consists of 12 residues. Germline loops: CDR1 ENHRY, CDR2 SYGVKD. V was pared by 6 bases and J by 7 bases, with 10 bases between. The CDR3 DNA reads as TGTGCCATCAGCCAATCAGGGAATGAGCAGTTCTTC. Its protein is CAISQSGNEQFF.

This clone was detected a few times. V gene TRBV5-4 combines with J gene TRBJ2-7; tentatively, D is TRBD1 (7 bases). V lost 2 bases to trimming and J lost 2 bases, with 11 bases between them. There are 14 residues in the CDR3. Germline CDR1 SGHNT, CDR2 YYREEE (reference sequence). The DNA for the CDR3 is TGTGCCAGCAGCTTATCAGGGGGGACCTACGAGCAGTACTTC. Translating it yields CASSLSGGTYEQYF.

The chain is built from TRBV20-1 and TRBJ1-1, with D perhaps TRBD1 (5 bases). Trimming stripped 3 bases from V and 4 bases from J, with 9 bases between. This CDR3 has 12 amino acids. CDR1 and CDR2 (germline): DFQATT, SNEGSKA (reference sequence). CDR3 region: CSASKGVTEAFF. The CDR3 nucleotides are TGCAGTGCTAGTAAAGGGGTCACTGAAGCTTTCTTT.

The CDR3, as DNA: TGTGCCATCAGTGTCAAACTAGTGCATACCGGGGAGCTGTTTTTT. It encodes CAISVKLVHTGELFF. The chain employs TRBV10-3 and TRBJ2-2; weak D call: TRBD2 (5 bases). Looked up from germline, CDR1 is ENHRY and CDR2 is SYGVKD. There are 15 residues in the CDR3. V lost 4 bases to trimming and J lost 5 bases, with 14 bases between them.

This chain joins TRBV10-2 and TRBJ1-2; D unclear. The CDR3 is 12 residues long. V lost 7 bases, J lost 11 bases, and 17 bases lay in between. Germline V gene lookup returns CDR1 WSHSY and CDR2 SAAADI. The CDR3 sequence is CASNDWLGGYTF. The CDR3, as DNA: TGCGCCAGCAACGACTGGCTTGGTGGGTACACCTTC.